Reported below is one TCR beta chain. The antigen remains undetermined. This sample stems from a study of cytomegalovirus exposure and HLA in healthy donors. 13 Jbeta primers and 60 Vbeta primers were used for the PCR. Clones were read by immunoSEQ multiplex PCR, and TCRdb kept only the in-frame ones, dropping some. Among 100,000 to 150,000 clones listed, 74% were seen once. Study-level findings and limits: For most TCR beta V segments, an earlier analysis put the productive rate at about 87% or about 30% of the time. An analysis was carried out at a later point. It showed that HLA-associated TCR beta chains were more clonally expanded than equally common non-associated chains.

Deletions cut 6 bases from V and 7 bases from J, with 19 bases between. CDR3 length equals 14 residues. CDR1 and CDR2 (germline): SNHLY, FYNNEI. This TCR was recovered from a man in his forties in good health and CMV-seropositive. The sequenced sample was PBMCs. The chain employs TRBV2 and TRBJ2-7, with D perhaps TRBD1 (5 bases). The CDR3 spells CASSASDITCEQYF. As DNA, the CDR3 is TGTGCCAGCAGCGCTTCGGACATTACGTGTGAGCAGTACTTC. Complete variable domain (other parts from reference TRBV2 and TRBJ2-7): EPEVTQTPSHQVTQMGQEVILRCVPISNHLYFYWYRQILGQKVEFLVSFYNNEISEKSEIFDDQFSVERPDGSNFTLKIRSTKLEDSAMYFCASSASDITCEQYFGPGTRLTVT.